This TCR beta chain was identified in a study of blood T cell repertoires in COVID-19. In its sample, this clone was seen a few times. Authors' analysis steps: The assay estimated nucleated cells by amplifying reference gene primers. TCRdb keeps only in-frame clones here, not all; method: immunoSEQ multiplex PCR. The DNA gave D and trimming, while V, J and clone size come from that table. The sample lists roughly 250,000 clones; 65% to 90% were seen once. This receptor was identified in an elderly woman with active or convalescent COVID-19. The sequenced sample consisted of peripheral blood.

This CDR3 is CASSPPRTPNEQFF. CDR3 nucleotide sequence: TGCGCCAGCAGCCCACCACGGACACCCAATGAGCAGTTCTTC. The chain employs TRBV5-1 and TRBJ2-1; tentatively, D is TRBD1 (5 bases). The CDR3 loop spans 14 amino acids. The germline V gene has CDR1 SGHRS and CDR2 YFSETQ. V lost 4 bases, J lost 6 bases, and 14 bases lay in between.